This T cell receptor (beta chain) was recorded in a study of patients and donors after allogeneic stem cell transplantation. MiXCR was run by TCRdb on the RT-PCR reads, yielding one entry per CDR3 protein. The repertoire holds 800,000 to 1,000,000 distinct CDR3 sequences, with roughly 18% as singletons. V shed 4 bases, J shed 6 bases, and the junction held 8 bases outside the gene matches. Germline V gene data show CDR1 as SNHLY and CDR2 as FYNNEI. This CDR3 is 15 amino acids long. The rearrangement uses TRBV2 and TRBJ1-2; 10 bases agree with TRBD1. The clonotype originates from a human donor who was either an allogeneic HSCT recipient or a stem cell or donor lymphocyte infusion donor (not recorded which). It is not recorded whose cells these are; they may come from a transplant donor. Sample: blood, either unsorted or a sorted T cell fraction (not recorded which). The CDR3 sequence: CASSGYDRGLNGYTF. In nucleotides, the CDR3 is TGTGCCAGCAGTGGGTACGACAGGGGGCTTAATGGCTACACCTTC. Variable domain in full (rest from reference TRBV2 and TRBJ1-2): EPEVTQTPSHQVTQMGQEVILRCVPISNHLYFYWYRQILGQKVEFLVSFYNNEISEKSEIFDDQFSVERPDGSNFTLKIRSTKLEDSAMYFCASSGYDRGLNGYTFGSGTRLTVV.